The 23 T cell receptor beta chains given below trace back to one sample, sequenced in a study of blood T cells in healthy people across ages. The authors ran a second PCR of 7 to 11 cycles using a sample-barcoded 5' primer and a J-beta primer mix. MiXCR, applied by TCRdb to the 5' RACE reads, yields one record per CDR3 protein. The repertoire holds 1.5 million to 2 million distinct CDR3 sequences, just under 50% seen once, with approximately 2.1% in the top ten. Sequencing was carried out using blood. These receptors all come from a woman aged 40 to 50 in good health.

This clonotype has only one observation. This chain uses TRBV4-3 with TRBJ2-6; no definite D call. Germline assignment: CDR1 LGHNA and CDR2 YSLEER. Trimming took off 3 bases at V and 1 base at J, with 13 bases between the two ends. The CDR3 extends over 17 amino acids. CDR3 sequence: CASSHPRQGSGANVLTF. DNA of the CDR3: TGCGCCAGCAGCCACCCCAGGCAAGGGTCTGGGGCCAACGTCCTGACTTTC.

This clonotype was detected once. The CDR3 DNA reads as TGTGCCAGCAGTTACGCAGGGGTTGAGACCCAGTACTTC. Amino acid sequence: CASSYAGVETQYF. The genes are TRBV6-2 or TRBV6-3 and TRBJ2-5, with D perhaps matching TRBD1 (6 bases). The CDR3 is 13 amino acids. The germline gives CDR1 MNHEY, CDR2 SVGEGT. Trimming removed 2 bases at V and 5 bases at J, with 9 bases between.

V usage is TRBV28 and J usage is TRBJ1-1, with 10 bases identical to TRBD1. Trimming took 7 bases from V and 4 from J; bases not matched to a gene: 12. CDR1 and CDR2 (germline): MDHEN, SYDVKM. This CDR3 contains 16 residues. The CDR3, as DNA: TGTGCCAGCACACGGGACAGGGGCTGGGTTGGCACTGAAGCTTTCTTT. It encodes CASTRDRGWVGTEAFF. The full variable domain, in which reference TRBV28 and TRBJ1-1 provide the parts outside the CDR3, is DVKVTQSSRYLVKRTGEKVFLECVQDMDHENMFWYRQDPGLGLRLIYFSYDVKMKEKGDIPEGYSVSREKKERFSLILESASTNQTSMYLCASTRDRGWVGTEAFFGQGTRLTVV.

The chain is built from TRBV7-2 and TRBJ2-7; D remains ambiguous. Trimming shortened V by 4 bases and J by 6 bases, and 13 bases separated the two germline ends. The CDR3 contains 13 residues. From germline, CDR1 is SGHTA and CDR2 FQGNSA. The CDR3 sequence is CASSSPGPSEQYF. The CDR3 DNA follows: TGTGCCAGCAGCTCCCCTGGGCCCTCCGAGCAGTACTTC.

With respect to this clonotype: A junction end diverges from the germline sequence, so it may reflect a read error. J is TRBJ2-3 and V is TRBV7-7, with 8 nucleotides matching TRBD2. CDR1 is SSHAT and CDR2 is FNYEAQ in the germline V gene (reference sequence). This CDR3 region has 15 residues. CDR3 in DNA: TGTGCTAGCAGCTTAGCGCCGGCGGGGGGAGATACGCAGTATTTT. It yields the protein CASSLAPAGGDTQYF. Combining the CDR3 with reference TRBV7-7 and TRBJ2-3 gives the whole variable domain GAGVSQSPRYKVTKRGQDVTLRCDPISSHATLYWYQQALGQGPEFLTYFNYEAQPDKSGLPSDRFSAERPEGSISTLTIQRTEQRDSAMYRCASSLAPAGGDTQYFGPGTRLTVL.

J is TRBJ2-7 and V is TRBV28, with 8 bases matching TRBD2. The ends lost 4 bases at V and 6 bases at J; junction bases unmatched: 11. The length of the CDR3 is 15 residues. Germline V gene sequence: CDR1 MDHEN, CDR2 SYDVKM. DNA for the CDR3: TGTGCCAGCAGTTCGGGAGGGGGGCTCTCGTTCGAGCAGTACTTC. It yields the protein CASSSGGGLSFEQYF.

This clonotype has only a few counts. V usage is TRBV4-1 and J usage is TRBJ1-2; a possible D gene is TRBD1 (5 bases). The germline CDR1 and CDR2 sequences are MGHRA and YSYEKL. The CDR3 extends over 15 amino acids. Trimming removed 0 bases from V and 3 bases from J, with 11 bases in between. The CDR3 nucleotides read TGCGCCAGCAGCCAAGAGGCCGGGACGCACTATGGCTACACCTTC. It yields the protein CASSQEAGTHYGYTF.

The rearrangement links TRBV15 to TRBJ2-1, with 7 bases identical to TRBD1. The J call is in doubt because the DNA end fits TRBJ2-7 better. From germline, CDR1 is LNHNV and CDR2 YYDKDF (reference sequence). The CDR3 covers 14 residues. This CDR3 reads CATGAGTAYNEQYF. For the CDR3, the DNA is TGTGCCACCGGAGCCGGGACAGCCTACAATGAGCAGTACTTC.

The V call is TRBV20-1, the J call TRBJ2-5; TRBD2 matches at 8 bases. There are 15 residues in the CDR3. The trim removed 0 bases at V and 5 bases at J, leaving 8 bases unmatched. The germline gives CDR1 DFQATT, CDR2 SNEGSKA (reference sequence). CDR3 sequence reads: CSAREGTSIKETQYF. The CDR3 region has the DNA TGCAGTGCTAGAGAAGGGACTAGTATAAAGGAGACCCAGTACTTC.

The V gene is TRBV28, the J gene TRBJ1-1; tentative D call: TRBD1 (5 bases). Trimming left V 6 bases short and J 5 bases short, with 16 bases between. The CDR3 is made up of 14 amino acids. Germline V gene data show CDR1 as MDHEN and CDR2 as SYDVKM. The CDR3 DNA reads TGTGCCAGCAGCCGTCCAGGGAGTCGAACTGAAGCTTTCTTT. Amino acids: CASSRPGSRTEAFF.

The V and J genes are TRBV18 and TRBJ2-4; D tentatively reads TRBD1 or TRBD2 (6 bases each). The J call may not be correct, given that the DNA end is closer to TRBJ2-5. The CDR3 is 15 amino acids. Germline lookup yields CDR1 KGHSH and CDR2 LQKENI. CDR3 nucleotides: TGTGCCAGCTCACTTAACACGGGGGCGCAAGAGACCCAGTACTTC. This encodes CASSLNTGAQETQYF.

Only a few counts were recorded for this clonotype. The rearrangement uses TRBV7-2 and TRBJ2-7; 8 bases match TRBD1. J was trimmed by 7 bases and V by 5 bases; bases with no gene match: 13. The V gene's germline CDR1 is SGHTA and CDR2 FQGNSA. The CDR3 is 15 amino acids. The CDR3 nucleotides are TGTGCCAGCAGCCGCGACAGGGGAGGAAACAATGAGCAGTACTTC. Translating gives CASSRDRGGNNEQYF. Drawing the rest from reference TRBV7-2 and TRBJ2-7, the complete variable domain is GAGVSQSPSNKVTEKGKDVELRCDPISGHTALYWYRQSLGQGLEFLIYFQGNSAPDKSGLPSDRFSAERTGGSVSTLTIQRTQQEDSAVYLCASSRDRGGNNEQYFGPGTRLTVT.

This clonotype has only a few counts. The chain employs TRBV12-3 or TRBV12-4 and TRBJ1-5; TRBD1 matches at 11 bases. The CDR3 is made up of 16 amino acids. After removal of 6 bases from V and 3 bases from J, the junction contained 7 bases not matched to a gene. The CDR3 sequence is CASSSRTGGFNQPQHF. Here the CDR3 DNA reads TGTGCCAGCAGCTCTAGGACAGGGGGCTTCAATCAGCCCCAGCATTTT.

This clonotype appeared a single time. The CDR3: CASSRGRNEQYF. The CDR3 coding sequence is TGTGCCAGCAGCAGGGGCCGGAATGAGCAGTACTTC. This rearrangement joins TRBV6-5 to TRBJ2-5, with TRBD1 as a possible D gene (6 bases). The CDR3 has 12 residues. V lost 6 bases to trimming and J lost 11 bases, with 16 bases between them. Per germline, CDR1 MNHEY and CDR2 SVGAGI.

This clonotype was counted a few times. The chain employs TRBV10-3 and TRBJ2-5; D is possibly TRBD1 or TRBD2 (5 bases each). CDR3 length: 17 amino acids. V shed 4 bases and J shed 4 bases, with 22 bases lying between them. The germline V gene has CDR1 ENHRY and CDR2 SYGVKD. The CDR3 coding sequence is TGTGCCATCAGTGCAACCACCGGGACCAGAAAGCGAGAGACCCAGTACTTC. This gives the protein CAISATTGTRKRETQYF.

This rearrangement joins TRBV7-6 to TRBJ2-1; 8 bases agree with TRBD1. The CDR3 sequence is 15 residues long. Trimming at V came to 5 bases and at J to 7 bases, leaving 10 bases not matched to a gene. Germline lookup yields CDR1 SGHVS and CDR2 FNYEAQ. The CDR3 region has the DNA TGTGCCAGCAGCAGAGAGACAGGGGTGTGGAATGAGCAGTTCTTC. Translation gives CASSRETGVWNEQFF.

V gene TRBV5-1 combines with J gene TRBJ2-7; D is unclear. The V gene's germline CDR1 is SGHRS and CDR2 YFSETQ. The CDR3 runs 15 residues. Trimming stripped 2 bases from V and 7 bases from J, with 19 bases between. The CDR3 region is CASSFDPGPYNEQYF. CDR3 bases: TGCGCCAGCAGCTTTGACCCGGGCCCCTACAATGAGCAGTACTTC.

The chain uses TRBV6-2 or TRBV6-3 and TRBJ2-1; D is perhaps TRBD1 or TRBD2 (5 bases each). Germline-derived CDR1 and CDR2 are MNHEY and SVGEGT. This CDR3 comprises 17 residues. V lost 8 bases and J lost 2, with 22 bases in between. CDR3 region: CASALTAPRGPYNEQFF. For the CDR3, the DNA is TGTGCCAGCGCCCTAACTGCCCCAAGGGGACCCTACAATGAGCAGTTCTTC.

The chain is built from TRBV7-2 and TRBJ2-6; D unresolved. The CDR3 covers 14 residues. Trimming pared 10 bases from V and 4 bases from J, leaving 14 bases between. Germline CDR1 and CDR2: SGHTA and FQGNSA. The CDR3 spells CATRQDAGANVLTF. DNA for the CDR3: TGTGCCACCCGGCAGGACGCGGGGGCCAACGTCCTGACTTTC.

The genes are TRBV7-9 and TRBJ2-1; 8 bases are a match to TRBD2. With V trimmed by 4 bases and J by 3 bases, 8 bases remained unmatched. Germline V gene lookup returns CDR1 SEHNR and CDR2 FQNEAQ (reference sequence). The CDR3 has 16 residues. In DNA, the CDR3 is TGTGCCAGCAGCTCCTCACTAGCGGTGATCTACAATGAGCAGTTCTTC. Amino acids: CASSSSLAVIYNEQFF.

The table lists this clonotype with a few counts. The CDR3 DNA reads as TGTGCCAGCAGCTTCCCACACTCTGGGGCCAACGTCCTGACTTTC. This gives the protein CASSFPHSGANVLTF. The V call is TRBV7-2, the J call TRBJ2-6; D gene unclear. The CDR3 is 15 amino acids. Per the germline V gene, CDR1 is SGHTA and CDR2 is FQGNSA. V shed 3 bases and J shed 0 bases, with 6 bases lying between them.

The gene calls are TRBV6-6 and TRBJ2-4; D is unresolved. V lost 7 bases and J lost 0, with 7 bases in between. This CDR3 region has 13 residues. CDR1 is MNHNY, CDR2 SVGAGI, per germline (reference sequence). DNA of the CDR3: TGTGCCAGCACCCTCTCAGCCAAAAACATTCAGTACTTC. It yields the protein CASTLSAKNIQYF.

The chain links TRBV7-2 to TRBJ2-2; no clear D. This CDR3 contains 14 residues. CDR1 and CDR2 from the germline V gene are SGHTA and FQGNSA. Trimming shortened V by 5 bases and J by 2 bases, and 9 bases separated the two germline ends. CDR3 in amino acids: CASSKYRNTGELFF. The CDR3 DNA follows: TGTGCCAGCAGCAAGTACCGAAACACCGGGGAGCTGTTTTTT.